The source of this TCR beta chain is a study of T cells in Graves' hyperthyroidism and ophthalmopathy. Researchers amplified the TCR beta CDR3 regions from RNA transcripts. During a first-round RT-PCR of the TCR CDR3, the HTBI primer set was used. TCRdb passed the multiplex PCR reads through MiXCR, listing each CDR3 protein once. The sample holds about 500,000 distinct CDR3 sequences; approximately 15% are singletons and the top ten take about 20%. CDR3 length: 15 residues. Trimming removed 5 bases from V and 2 bases from J; junction bases left unmatched: 6. This clonotype was seen repeatedly, ten times or more.

This TCR came from a woman between 18 and 30 years old with Graves' hyperthyroidism. V gene TRBV12-3 or TRBV12-4 combines with J gene TRBJ1-1; TRBD1 matches 9 bases. Sequenced input: blood. CDR3 coding DNA: TGTGCCAGCAGTCGGGACAGGGTGGTTAACACTGAAGCTTTCTTT. Translating it yields CASSRDRVVNTEAFF.